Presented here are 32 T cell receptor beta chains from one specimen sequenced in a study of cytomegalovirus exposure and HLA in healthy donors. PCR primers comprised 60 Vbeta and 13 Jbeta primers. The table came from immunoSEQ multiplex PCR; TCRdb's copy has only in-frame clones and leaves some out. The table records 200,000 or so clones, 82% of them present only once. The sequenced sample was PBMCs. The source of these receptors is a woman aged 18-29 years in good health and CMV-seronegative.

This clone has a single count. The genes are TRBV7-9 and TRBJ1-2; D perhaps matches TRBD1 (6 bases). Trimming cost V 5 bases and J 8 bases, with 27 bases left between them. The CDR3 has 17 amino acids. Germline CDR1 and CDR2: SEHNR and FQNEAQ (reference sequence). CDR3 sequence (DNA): TGTGCCAGCAGCAACCCCGGGACACCACTTCCCCAGGGGGGCTACACCTTC. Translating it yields CASSNPGTPLPQGGYTF.

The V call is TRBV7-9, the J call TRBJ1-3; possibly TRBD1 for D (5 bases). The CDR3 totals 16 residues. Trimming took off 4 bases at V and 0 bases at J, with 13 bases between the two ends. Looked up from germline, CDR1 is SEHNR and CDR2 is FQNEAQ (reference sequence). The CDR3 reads CASSSRGTGSGNTIYF. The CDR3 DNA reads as TGTGCCAGCAGCTCGCGGGGGACGGGCTCTGGAAACACCATATATTTT.

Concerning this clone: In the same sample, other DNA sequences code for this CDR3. CDR3 in DNA: TGTGCCAGCAGCCCAGGGTTAAGCTCCTACGAGCAGTACTTC. It is translated as CASSPGLSSYEQYF. The chain joins TRBV27 to TRBJ2-7, with D perhaps TRBD1 (5 bases). Germline CDR1 reads MNHEY; CDR2 reads SMNVEV (reference sequence). The CDR3 has 14 residues. V gave up 6 bases and J gave up 0 bases, with 12 bases separating them.

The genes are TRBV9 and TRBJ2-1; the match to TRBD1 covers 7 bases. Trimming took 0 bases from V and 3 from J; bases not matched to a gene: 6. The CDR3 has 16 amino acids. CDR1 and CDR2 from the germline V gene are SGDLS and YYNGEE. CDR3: CASSVAYRGIYNEQFF. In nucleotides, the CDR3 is TGTGCCAGCAGCGTAGCCTACAGGGGTATCTACAATGAGCAGTTCTTC.

The CDR3, as DNA: TGTGCCAGCAGTGAAGTGGCAGGGCCATCGGCCCAGCATTTT. Residues: CASSEVAGPSAQHF. This chain connects TRBV6-1 to TRBJ1-5; weak D call: TRBD1 (5 bases). The V gene's germline CDR1 is MNHNS and CDR2 SASEGT. CDR3 length: 14 amino acids. V was shortened by 1 base and J by 11 bases, with 15 bases between the two germline ends.

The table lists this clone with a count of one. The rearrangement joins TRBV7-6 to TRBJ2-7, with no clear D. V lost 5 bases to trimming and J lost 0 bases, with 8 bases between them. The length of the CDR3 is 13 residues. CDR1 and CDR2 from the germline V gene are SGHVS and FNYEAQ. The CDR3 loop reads CASSPGPSYEQYF. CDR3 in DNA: TGTGCCAGCAGCCCAGGTCCCTCCTACGAGCAGTACTTC. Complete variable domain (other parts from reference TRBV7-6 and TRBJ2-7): GAGVSQSPRYKVTKRGQDVALRCDPISGHVSLYWYRQALGQGPEFLTYFNYEAQQDKSGLPNDRFSAERPEGSISTLTIQRTEQRDSAMYRCASSPGPSYEQYFGPGTRLTVT.

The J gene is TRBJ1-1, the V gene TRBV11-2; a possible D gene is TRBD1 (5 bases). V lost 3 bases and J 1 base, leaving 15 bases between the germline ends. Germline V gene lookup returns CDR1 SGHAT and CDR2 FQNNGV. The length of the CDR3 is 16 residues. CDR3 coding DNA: TGTGCCAGCAGCTTTCTCCGGCGGGGCTCGAACACTGAAGCTTTCTTT. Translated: CASSFLRRGSNTEAFF.

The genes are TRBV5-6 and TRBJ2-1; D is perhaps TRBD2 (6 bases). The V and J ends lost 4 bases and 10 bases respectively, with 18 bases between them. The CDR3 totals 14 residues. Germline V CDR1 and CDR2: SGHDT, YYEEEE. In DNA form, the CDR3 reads TGTGCCAGCAGCCAACCGCCTAGTCTAGCGGAGCAGTTCTTC. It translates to CASSQPPSLAEQFF.

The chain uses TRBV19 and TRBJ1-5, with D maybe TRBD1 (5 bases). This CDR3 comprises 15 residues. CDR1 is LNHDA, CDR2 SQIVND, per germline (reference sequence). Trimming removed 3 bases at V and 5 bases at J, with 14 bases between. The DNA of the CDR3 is TGTGCCAGTAGTATCGACAGCGTTTGGTATCAGCCCCAGCATTTT. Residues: CASSIDSVWYQPQHF.

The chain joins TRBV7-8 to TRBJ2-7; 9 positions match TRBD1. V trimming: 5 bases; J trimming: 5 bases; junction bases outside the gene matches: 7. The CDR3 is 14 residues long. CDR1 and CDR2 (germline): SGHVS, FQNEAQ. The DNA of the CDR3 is TGTGCCAGCAGCACACCAGGACAGGGGAACGAGCAGTACTTC. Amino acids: CASSTPGQGNEQYF.

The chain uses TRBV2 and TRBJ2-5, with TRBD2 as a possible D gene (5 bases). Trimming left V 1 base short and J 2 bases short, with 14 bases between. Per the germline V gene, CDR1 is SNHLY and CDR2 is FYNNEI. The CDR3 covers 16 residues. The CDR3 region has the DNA TGTGCCAGCAGTGAAGGCCTAGCCGGCTCTCAAGAGACCCAGTACTTC. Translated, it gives CASSEGLAGSQETQYF.

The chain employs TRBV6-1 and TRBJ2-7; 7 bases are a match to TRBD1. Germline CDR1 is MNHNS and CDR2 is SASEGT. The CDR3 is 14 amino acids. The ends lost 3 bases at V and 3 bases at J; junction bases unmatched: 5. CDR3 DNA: TGTGCCAGCAGTGATATTAGGGGGCTCTACGAGCAGTACTTC. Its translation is CASSDIRGLYEQYF.

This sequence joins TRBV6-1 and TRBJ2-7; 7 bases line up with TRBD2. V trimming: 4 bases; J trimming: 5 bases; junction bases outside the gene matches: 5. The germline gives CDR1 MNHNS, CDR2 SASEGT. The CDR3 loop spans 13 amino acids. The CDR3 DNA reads TGTGCCAGCAGTGGGGAGGCGGGGGACGAGCAGTACTTC. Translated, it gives CASSGEAGDEQYF.

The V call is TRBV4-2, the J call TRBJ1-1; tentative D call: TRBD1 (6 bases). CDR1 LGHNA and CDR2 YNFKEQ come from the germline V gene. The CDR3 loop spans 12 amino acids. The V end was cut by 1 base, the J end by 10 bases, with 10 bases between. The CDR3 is CASSQVGRGAFF. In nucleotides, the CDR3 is TGTGCCAGCAGCCAAGTAGGCAGGGGAGCTTTCTTT.

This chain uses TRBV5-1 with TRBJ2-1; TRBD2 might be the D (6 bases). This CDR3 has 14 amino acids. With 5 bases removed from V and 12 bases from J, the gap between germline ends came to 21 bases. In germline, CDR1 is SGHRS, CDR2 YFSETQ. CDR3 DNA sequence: TGCGCCAGCAGTTCTAATAGCGGTGAGATGGGGCAGTTCTTC. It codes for CASSSNSGEMGQFF.

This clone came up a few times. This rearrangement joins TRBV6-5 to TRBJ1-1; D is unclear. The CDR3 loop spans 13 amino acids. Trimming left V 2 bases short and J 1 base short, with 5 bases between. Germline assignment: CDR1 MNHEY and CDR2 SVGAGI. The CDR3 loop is CASSYAENTEAFF. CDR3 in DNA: TGTGCCAGCAGTTACGCGGAGAACACTGAAGCTTTCTTT.

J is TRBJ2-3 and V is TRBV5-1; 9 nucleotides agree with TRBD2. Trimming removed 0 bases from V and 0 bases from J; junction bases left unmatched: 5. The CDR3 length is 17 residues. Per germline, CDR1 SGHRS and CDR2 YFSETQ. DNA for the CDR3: TGCGCCAGCAGCTTGGTTATGCTAGCGGGAAGCACAGATACGCAGTATTTT. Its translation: CASSLVMLAGSTDTQYF.

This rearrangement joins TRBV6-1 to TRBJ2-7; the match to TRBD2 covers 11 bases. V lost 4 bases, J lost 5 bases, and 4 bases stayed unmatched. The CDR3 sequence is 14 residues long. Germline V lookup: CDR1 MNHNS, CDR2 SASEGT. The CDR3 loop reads CASSVGTSGDEQYF. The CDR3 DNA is TGTGCCAGCAGTGTTGGGACTAGCGGAGACGAGCAGTACTTC.

This CDR3 is CASSRQGLENTGELFF. CDR3 in DNA: TGTGCCAGCAGTCGACAGGGCCTCGAGAACACCGGGGAGCTGTTTTTT. The chain uses TRBV2 and TRBJ2-2, with TRBD1 matching 7 bases. The CDR3 is 16 amino acids. Looked up from germline, CDR1 is SNHLY and CDR2 is FYNNEI. Losses at the gene ends were 5 bases for V and 1 base for J; bases not matched to a gene: 7.

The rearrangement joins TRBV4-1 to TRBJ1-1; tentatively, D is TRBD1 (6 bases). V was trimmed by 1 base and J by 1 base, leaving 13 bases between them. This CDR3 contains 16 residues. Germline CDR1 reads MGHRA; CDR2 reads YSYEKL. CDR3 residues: CASSQGDRPTNTEAFF. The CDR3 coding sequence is TGCGCCAGCAGCCAAGGTGACAGGCCAACGAACACTGAAGCTTTCTTT.

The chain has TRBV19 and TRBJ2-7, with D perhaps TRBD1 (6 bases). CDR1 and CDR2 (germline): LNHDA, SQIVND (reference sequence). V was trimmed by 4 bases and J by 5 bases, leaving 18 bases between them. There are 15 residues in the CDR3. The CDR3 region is CASSKRTESPDEQYF. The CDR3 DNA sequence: TGTGCCAGTAGTAAACGGACAGAGTCCCCTGACGAGCAGTACTTC.

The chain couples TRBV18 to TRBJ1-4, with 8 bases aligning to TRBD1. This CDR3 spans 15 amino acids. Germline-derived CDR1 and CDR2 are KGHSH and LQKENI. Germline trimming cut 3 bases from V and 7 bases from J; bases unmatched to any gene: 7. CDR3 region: CASSPQGQDFEKLFF. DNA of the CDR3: TGTGCCAGCTCACCCCAGGGACAGGATTTTGAAAAACTGTTTTTT.

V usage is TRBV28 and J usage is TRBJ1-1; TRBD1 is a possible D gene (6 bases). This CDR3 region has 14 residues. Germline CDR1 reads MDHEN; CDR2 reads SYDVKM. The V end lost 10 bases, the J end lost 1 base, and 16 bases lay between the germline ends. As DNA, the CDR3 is TGTGCCATACGCAGGGGCGGGTCGAACACTGAAGCTTTCTTT. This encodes CAIRRGGSNTEAFF.

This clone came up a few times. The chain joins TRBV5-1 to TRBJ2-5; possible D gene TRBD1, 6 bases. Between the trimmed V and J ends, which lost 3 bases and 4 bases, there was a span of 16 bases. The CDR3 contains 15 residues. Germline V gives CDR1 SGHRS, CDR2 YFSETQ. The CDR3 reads CASSWHHRVSETQYF. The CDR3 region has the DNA TGCGCCAGCAGCTGGCACCACAGGGTGTCAGAGACCCAGTACTTC. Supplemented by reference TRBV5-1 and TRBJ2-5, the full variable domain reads KAGVTQTPRYLIKTRGQQVTLSCSPISGHRSVSWYQQTPGQGLQFLFEYFSETQRNKGNFPGRFSGRQFSNSRSEMNVSTLELGDSALYLCASSWHHRVSETQYFGPGTRLLVL.

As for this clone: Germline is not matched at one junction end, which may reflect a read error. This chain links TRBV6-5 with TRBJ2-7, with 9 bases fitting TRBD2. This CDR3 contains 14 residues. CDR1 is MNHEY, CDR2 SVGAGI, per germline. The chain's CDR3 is CASSSWTSDYEQHF. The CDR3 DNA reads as TGTGCCAGCAGTTCCTGGACTAGCGACTACGAGCAGCACTTC.

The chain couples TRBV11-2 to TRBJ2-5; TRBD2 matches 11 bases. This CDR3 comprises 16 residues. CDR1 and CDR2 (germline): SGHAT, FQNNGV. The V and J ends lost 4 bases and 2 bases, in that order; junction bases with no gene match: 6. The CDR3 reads CASSSGLAGFQETQYF. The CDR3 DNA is TGTGCCAGCAGCTCTGGACTAGCGGGTTTTCAAGAGACCCAGTACTTC. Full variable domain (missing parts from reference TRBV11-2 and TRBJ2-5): EAGVAQSPRYKIIEKRQSVAFWCNPISGHATLYWYQQILGQGPKLLIQFQNNGVVDDSQLPKDRFSAERLKGVDSTLKIQPAKLEDSAVYLCASSSGLAGFQETQYFGPGTRLLVL.

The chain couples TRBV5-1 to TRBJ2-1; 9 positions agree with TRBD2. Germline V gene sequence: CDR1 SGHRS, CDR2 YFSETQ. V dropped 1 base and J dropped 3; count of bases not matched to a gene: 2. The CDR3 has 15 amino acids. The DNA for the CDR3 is TGCGCCAGCAGCTTGCGGCGGGGGGGCTACAATGAGCAGTTCTTC. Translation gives CASSLRRGGYNEQFF. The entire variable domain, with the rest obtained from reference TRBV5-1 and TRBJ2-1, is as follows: KAGVTQTPRYLIKTRGQQVTLSCSPISGHRSVSWYQQTPGQGLQFLFEYFSETQRNKGNFPGRFSGRQFSNSRSEMNVSTLELGDSALYLCASSLRRGGYNEQFFGPGTRLTVL.

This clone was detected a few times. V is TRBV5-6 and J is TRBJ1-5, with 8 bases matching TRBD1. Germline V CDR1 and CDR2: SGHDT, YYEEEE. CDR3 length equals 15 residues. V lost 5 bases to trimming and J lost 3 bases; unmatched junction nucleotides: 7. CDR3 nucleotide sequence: TGTGCCAGCAGGAAGGGGACAGGCCCCAATCAGCCCCAGCATTTT. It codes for CASRKGTGPNQPQHF.

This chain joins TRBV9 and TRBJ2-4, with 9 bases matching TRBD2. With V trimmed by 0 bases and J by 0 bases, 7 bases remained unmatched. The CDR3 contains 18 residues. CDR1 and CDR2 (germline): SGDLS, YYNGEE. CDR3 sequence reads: CASSVAMGSGGAKNIQYF. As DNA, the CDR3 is TGTGCCAGCAGCGTAGCTATGGGTAGCGGGGGAGCCAAAAACATTCAGTACTTC.

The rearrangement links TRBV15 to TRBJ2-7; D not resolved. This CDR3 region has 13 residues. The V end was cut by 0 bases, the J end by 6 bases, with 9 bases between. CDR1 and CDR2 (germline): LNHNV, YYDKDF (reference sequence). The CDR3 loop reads CATSRDLGAEQYF. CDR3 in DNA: TGTGCCACCAGCAGAGACCTCGGAGCCGAGCAGTACTTC.

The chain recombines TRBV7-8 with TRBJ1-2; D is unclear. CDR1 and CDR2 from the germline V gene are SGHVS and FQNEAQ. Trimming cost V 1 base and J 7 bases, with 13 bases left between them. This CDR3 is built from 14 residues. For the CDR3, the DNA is TGTGCCAGCAGCTTAGGGTGGGGAGGGTCTGGCTACACCTTC. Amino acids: CASSLGWGGSGYTF.

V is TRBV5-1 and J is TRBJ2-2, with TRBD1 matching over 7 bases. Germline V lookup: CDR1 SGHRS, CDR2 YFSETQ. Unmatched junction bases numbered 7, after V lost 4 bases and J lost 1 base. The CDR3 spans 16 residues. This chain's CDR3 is CASSPRQGGNTGELFF. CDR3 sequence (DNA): TGCGCCAGCAGCCCCAGACAGGGTGGGAACACCGGGGAGCTGTTTTTT. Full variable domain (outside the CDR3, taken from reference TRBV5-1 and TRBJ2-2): KAGVTQTPRYLIKTRGQQVTLSCSPISGHRSVSWYQQTPGQGLQFLFEYFSETQRNKGNFPGRFSGRQFSNSRSEMNVSTLELGDSALYLCASSPRQGGNTGELFFGEGSRLTVL.